This TCR beta chain was identified during a study of technical replicates of blood from four donors. The CDR3 length is 13 residues. Trimming took 7 bases from V and 3 from J, leaving 13 bases between them. Germline V gene data show CDR1 as MDHEN and CDR2 as SYDVKM. Assay: immunoSEQ multiplex PCR; the TCRdb copy retains only in-frame clones and omits some. This sample has about 80,000 clones, with 97% found just once. The sequence was collected from a human donor in good health. Sequencing used T cells isolated from PBMCs. The genes are TRBV28 and TRBJ2-7; D is possibly TRBD2 (6 bases). Here the CDR3 reads CASTSFGGYEQYF. In DNA, the CDR3 is TGTGCCAGCACTTCCTTCGGGGGCTACGAGCAGTACTTC.